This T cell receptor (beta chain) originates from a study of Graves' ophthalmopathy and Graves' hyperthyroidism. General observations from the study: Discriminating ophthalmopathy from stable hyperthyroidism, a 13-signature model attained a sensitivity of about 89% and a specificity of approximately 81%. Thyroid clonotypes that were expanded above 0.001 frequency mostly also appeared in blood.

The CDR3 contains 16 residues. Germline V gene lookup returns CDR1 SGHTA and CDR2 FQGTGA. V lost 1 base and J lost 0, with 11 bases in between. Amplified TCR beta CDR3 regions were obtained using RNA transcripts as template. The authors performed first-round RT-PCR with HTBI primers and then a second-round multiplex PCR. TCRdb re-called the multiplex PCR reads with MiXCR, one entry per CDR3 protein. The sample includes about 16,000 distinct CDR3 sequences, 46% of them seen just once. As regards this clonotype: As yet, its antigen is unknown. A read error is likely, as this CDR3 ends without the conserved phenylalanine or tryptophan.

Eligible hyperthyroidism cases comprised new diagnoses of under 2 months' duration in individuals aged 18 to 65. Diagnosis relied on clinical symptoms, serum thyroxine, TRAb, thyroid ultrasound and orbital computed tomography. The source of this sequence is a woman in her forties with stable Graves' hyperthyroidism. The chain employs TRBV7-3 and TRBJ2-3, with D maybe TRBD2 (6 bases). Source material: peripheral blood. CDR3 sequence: CASSLSAGPSTDTQYR. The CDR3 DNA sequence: TGTGCCAGCAGCTTAAGCGCGGGACCTAGCACAGATACGCAGTATCGT.